What follows are 3 T cell receptor beta chains derived from one specimen sequenced in a study of shared clonotypes between healthy human individuals. Profiling relied on immunoSEQ multiplex PCR, and the TCRdb table lists in-frame clones only, not all of them. The sample shows some 650,000 clones, 97% of them seen only once. The sequenced sample consisted of naive CD4+ T cells sorted from blood. Subset here: CD45RA+ positively selected. The source is a woman under 40 in good health.

The V gene is TRBV10-2, the J gene TRBJ2-5, with 11 bases identical to TRBD2. Germline V CDR1 and CDR2: WSHSY, SAAADI. This CDR3 is 15 amino acids long. Trimming removed 4 bases from V and 4 bases from J; junction bases left unmatched: 5. The CDR3 DNA follows: TGCGCCAGCAGTGTTAGCGGGAGGGCCGGAGAGACCCAGTACTTC. Encoded protein: CASSVSGRAGETQYF.

CDR3 in DNA: TGCGCCAGCAGAGGAGCCTACGAGCAGTACTTC. Protein sequence: CASRGAYEQYF. The chain recombines TRBV5-1 with TRBJ2-5, with unresolved D. Gene TRBJ2-7 matches the end of the DNA better, so the J call may be wrong. This CDR3 region has 11 residues. Germline CDR1 is SGHRS and CDR2 is YFSETQ.

The V and J genes are TRBV19 and TRBJ2-1; 12 bases align to TRBD2. Per the germline V gene, CDR1 is LNHDA and CDR2 is SQIVND (reference sequence). Trimming at V came to 7 bases and at J to 3 bases, leaving 10 bases not matched to a gene. The CDR3 length is 17 residues. CDR3: CASTKTRLAGVYNEQFF. DNA of the CDR3: TGTGCCAGTACCAAAACACGACTAGCGGGAGTCTACAATGAGCAGTTCTTC.